This T cell receptor beta chain emerged from a study of T cell repertoires in cytomegalovirus infection. Study as a whole: Epitope selection comprised recently identified HLA-C-restricted CMV epitopes and well-studied HLA-B-restricted CMV epitopes. Indications of both CMV infection and matching HLA type were provided by public TCR beta signatures. General observations from the study: Within the response measured ex vivo, HLA-C-restricted CMV-specific TCR beta clonotypes were dominant.

This CDR3 is 13 amino acids long. From germline, CDR1 is SEHNR and CDR2 FQNEAQ (reference sequence). V dropped 4 bases and J dropped 8 bases, with 12 bases sitting between them. In regard to this clonotype: Its specificity is unknown.

TCRdb re-called the reads with MiXCR, one entry per CDR3 protein. The sample carries around 300,000 distinct CDR3 sequences, roughly 21% recorded once. The genes are TRBV7-9 and TRBJ2-1; possible D gene TRBD1, 5 bases. The sample here was cultured PBMCs, taken from culture after CMV antigen stimulation. The TCR sequence derives from a human donor in good health (CMV status not recorded). Some clones in this sample may be carry-over from other donors' samples. Written as DNA, the CDR3 is TGTGCCAGCAGCTCATTCAGGGTCGATGAGCAGTTCTTC. Its protein product is CASSSFRVDEQFF.